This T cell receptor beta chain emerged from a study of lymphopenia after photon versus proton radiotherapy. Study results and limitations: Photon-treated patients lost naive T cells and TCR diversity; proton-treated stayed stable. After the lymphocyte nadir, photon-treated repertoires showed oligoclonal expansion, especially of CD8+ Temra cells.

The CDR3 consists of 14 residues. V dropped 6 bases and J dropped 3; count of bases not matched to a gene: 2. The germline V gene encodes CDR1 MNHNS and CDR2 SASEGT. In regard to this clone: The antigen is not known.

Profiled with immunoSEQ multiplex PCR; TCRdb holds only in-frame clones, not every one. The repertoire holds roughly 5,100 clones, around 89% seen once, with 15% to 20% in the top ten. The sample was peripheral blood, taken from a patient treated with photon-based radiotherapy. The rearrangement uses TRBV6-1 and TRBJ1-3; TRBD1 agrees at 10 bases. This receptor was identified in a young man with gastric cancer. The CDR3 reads CASRDRGGGNTIYF. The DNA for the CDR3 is TGTGCCAGCAGGGACAGGGGGGGTGGAAACACCATATATTTT.